The 20 T cell receptor beta chains below all came from one sample that was sequenced in a study of blood T cells in healthy people across ages (dated by TCRdb to between 2015 and 2017). Libraries were made using 5' RACE. Sequencing used an Illumina HiSeq 2500. A second PCR of roughly 7 to 11 cycles was run with a J-beta primer mix and a sample-barcoded 5' primer. In TCRdb, the public reads were trimmed at Q25 with fastp and aligned with MiXCR, with productive beta chains retained. A single entry per CDR3 protein holds the most common genes and DNA from its merged rows. Across this sample there are 1.4 million or so distinct CDR3 sequences, with approximately 43% seen only once. The ten largest make up less than 5% of the sample. The sequencing sample was made of blood. These receptors were collected from a woman aged 18 to 35 in good health.

For this clonotype: A much more abundant neighbour one base away suggests this may be a read error. This chain joins TRBV20-1 and TRBJ2-1; 13 bases align to TRBD2. With 0 bases clipped from V and 6 bases from J, the junction kept 11 bases outside the gene matches. The CDR3 totals 18 residues. Germline V gene lookup returns CDR1 DFQATT and CDR2 SNEGSKA (reference sequence). The CDR3 loop reads CSARDVGLAGETCNEQFF. The CDR3 nucleotides read TGCAGTGCTAGAGATGTAGGACTAGCGGGGGAAACCTGCAATGAGCAGTTCTTC.

This chain joins TRBV6-5 and TRBJ1-4; D perhaps matches TRBD1 (6 bases). The CDR3 spans 17 residues. The ends were cut back, 4 bases at V and 8 bases at J, with 23 bases in the middle. Germline CDR1 and CDR2: MNHEY and SVGAGI. The DNA for the CDR3 is TGTGCCAGCAGTTCCTCGCAGGGGAGGGGAGGCAGCGAAAAACTGTTTTTT. The encoded protein is CASSSSQGRGGSEKLFF.

The chain joins TRBV6-1 to TRBJ1-2; TRBD1 matches 7 bases. From germline, CDR1 is MNHNS and CDR2 SASEGT. The V and J ends lost 0 bases and 4 bases, in that order; junction bases with no gene match: 8. The CDR3 is 16 amino acids. CDR3 nucleotide sequence: TGTGCCAGCAGTGAAGCGGCTACAGGGGTGGGCTATGGCTACACCTTC. Its translation: CASSEAATGVGYGYTF.

This clonotype was counted a few times. The chain has TRBV29-1 and TRBJ2-3; TRBD1 might be the D (6 bases). V was trimmed by 4 bases and J by 2 bases, leaving 16 bases between them. This CDR3 contains 15 residues. Germline CDR1 reads SQVTM; CDR2 reads ANQGSEA. The CDR3 reads CSVAPQGSNTDTQYF. The CDR3 DNA sequence: TGCAGCGTTGCACCTCAGGGGTCAAACACAGATACGCAGTATTTT.

There are many counts of this clonotype. The CDR3 DNA is TGCGCCAGCAGCCAAGCTTTCATACCTACGAAGGAGTACTTC. Translating it yields CASSQAFIPTKEYF. The V gene is TRBV4-3, the J gene TRBJ2-5; D unclear. The CDR3 covers 14 residues. From germline, CDR1 is LGHNA and CDR2 YSLEER. V shed 1 base and J shed 12 bases, with 18 bases lying between them.

The chain couples TRBV12-3 or TRBV12-4 to TRBJ2-3, with TRBD2 identical over 10 bases. The junction had 15 bases not matched to a gene; V was cut back by 6 bases and J by 3 bases. This CDR3 spans 18 amino acids. The CDR3 region has the DNA TGTGCCAGCAGCTGGGGGGCTAGCGGGGGAGTGTTAACAGATACGCAGTATTTT. Translating it yields CASSWGASGGVLTDTQYF.

The V gene is TRBV7-9, the J gene TRBJ1-5, with TRBD1 matching over 7 bases. Germline loops: CDR1 SEHNR, CDR2 FQNEAQ (reference sequence). The ends lost 4 bases at V and 15 bases at J; junction bases unmatched: 18. This CDR3 comprises 15 residues. The CDR3 reads CASSSRPGQCARGHF. CDR3 coding DNA: TGTGCCAGCAGCTCTCGTCCGGGACAGTGCGCAAGAGGGCATTTT.

This chain connects TRBV12-3 or TRBV12-4 to TRBJ2-2; D possibly corresponds to TRBD2 (6 bases). V was shortened by 3 bases and J by 3 bases, with 11 bases between the two germline ends. The CDR3 totals 15 residues. The CDR3 sequence: CASSLTGTYTGELFF. In nucleotides, the CDR3 is TGTGCCAGCAGTTTGACCGGGACTTACACCGGGGAGCTGTTTTTT.

The rearrangement links TRBV28 to TRBJ1-6; D may be TRBD1 (6 bases). The V gene's germline CDR1 is MDHEN and CDR2 SYDVKM. V lost 1 base and J lost 14, with 18 bases in between. The CDR3 totals 15 residues. The CDR3 spells CASSLSGTKGGTLHF. DNA for the CDR3: TGTGCCAGCAGTTTATCCGGGACAAAAGGCGGTACCCTCCACTTT.

The chain combines TRBV5-1 with TRBJ2-3; D gene unclear. This CDR3 has 14 amino acids. V lost 6 bases and J 5 bases, leaving 16 bases between the germline ends. Per the germline V gene, CDR1 is SGHRS and CDR2 is YFSETQ. CDR3 nucleotide sequence: TGCGCCAGCAAGGTTCAGGCCCCGGGAGATACGCAGTATTTT. The encoded protein is CASKVQAPGDTQYF.

Of note for this clonotype: This may stem from a read error, because a much larger clone lies one nucleotide away. This rearrangement joins TRBV12-3 or TRBV12-4 to TRBJ1-2; TRBD1 agrees at 9 bases. CDR3 length: 14 residues. The junction had 9 bases not matched to a gene; V was cut back by 5 bases and J by 8 bases. The CDR3 DNA reads TGTGCCAGCAGTGTTCTGAACAGGGGGCGCGGCTACACCTTC. This translates into CASSVLNRGRGYTF.

This clonotype was recorded many times. This sequence joins TRBV15 and TRBJ1-2, with no clear D. Trimming took 0 bases from V and 6 from J, leaving 11 bases between them. Germline lookup yields CDR1 LNHNV and CDR2 YYDKDF (reference sequence). This CDR3 is built from 14 residues. The CDR3 DNA is TGTGCCACCAGCAGAGATTCCTTGAGTAATGGCTACACCTTC. This encodes CATSRDSLSNGYTF.

The chain combines TRBV12-3 or TRBV12-4 with TRBJ2-4; D possibly matches TRBD1 or TRBD2 (5 bases each). The end of the DNA fits TRBJ2-5 better, so the J call may be wrong. This CDR3 contains 12 residues. The CDR3 loop is CASSCPGTTQYF. The CDR3, as DNA: TGTGCCAGCAGTTGCCCCGGGACGACCCAGTACTTC.

This clonotype occurred a few times. This rearrangement joins TRBV27 to TRBJ1-3; D is unclear. From germline, CDR1 is MNHEY and CDR2 SMNVEV (reference sequence). The length of the CDR3 is 13 residues. The germline V and J ends were trimmed by 6 bases and 1 base, with 7 bases remaining between them. Here the CDR3 reads CASRGRSGNTIYF. The CDR3 nucleotides read TGTGCCAGCAGGGGCAGGTCTGGAAACACCATATATTTT.

Turning to this clonotype: This may be a read error: a much more frequent sequence differs by one nucleotide. This chain connects TRBV6-4 to TRBJ2-1; TRBD2 matches at 12 bases. Germline V gene lookup returns CDR1 MRHNA and CDR2 SNTAGT. This CDR3 has 15 residues. V was pared by 2 bases and J by 6 bases, with 2 bases of the junction left unmatched. The DNA of the CDR3 is TGTGCCAGCAGTGACGCTAGCGGGGGGGCCAATGAGCAGTTCTTC. This encodes CASSDASGGANEQFF.

Worth noting for this clonotype: One end of the junction is discordant with germline, which a read error may explain. CDR3 sequence reads: CAGSSEDRDNQPQHF. CDR3 coding DNA: TGTGCCGGCAGCTCGGAAGACAGGGACAATCAGCCCCAGCATTTT. V gene TRBV7-8 combines with J gene TRBJ1-5, with 7 positions matching TRBD1. CDR1 and CDR2 from the germline V gene are SGHVS and FQNEAQ. CDR3 size: 15 residues. The whole variable domain, filled in from reference TRBV7-8 and TRBJ1-5, reads GAGVSQSPRYKVAKRGQDVALRCDPISGHVSLFWYQQALGQGPEFLTYFQNEAQLDKSGLPSDRFFAERPEGSVSTLKIQRTQQEDSAVYLCAGSSEDRDNQPQHFGDGTRLSIL.

This chain connects TRBV5-1 to TRBJ2-7; 9 nucleotides match TRBD1. CDR1 is SGHRS and CDR2 is YFSETQ in the germline V gene. V lost 7 bases, J lost 2 bases, and 7 bases stayed unmatched. The CDR3 extends over 14 amino acids. The CDR3 bases are TGCGCCAGCCAAACCGGGACAGGGCCCTACGAGCAGTACTTC. Encoded protein: CASQTGTGPYEQYF.

The chain links TRBV20-1 to TRBJ2-1; D is unclear. The CDR3 sequence is 11 residues long. V was clipped by 0 bases and J by 9 bases, with 6 bases between them. Germline V gene lookup returns CDR1 DFQATT and CDR2 SNEGSKA (reference sequence). Here the CDR3 reads CSARDGGEQFF. The CDR3 DNA reads TGCAGTGCTAGAGATGGCGGTGAGCAGTTCTTC.

The V gene is TRBV20-1, the J gene TRBJ1-4; D gene ambiguous. V dropped 0 bases and J dropped 5 bases, with 13 bases sitting between them. Germline lookup yields CDR1 DFQATT and CDR2 SNEGSKA (reference sequence). The CDR3 runs 15 residues. The CDR3 protein is CSARDRRGLNEKLFF. CDR3 in DNA: TGCAGTGCTAGAGACCGGAGAGGTCTGAATGAAAAACTGTTTTTT.

This clonotype was found a few times. V is TRBV12-3 or TRBV12-4 and J is TRBJ2-6, with a possible D match to TRBD1 (6 bases). The CDR3 runs 15 residues. The germline V and J ends were trimmed by 3 bases and 4 bases, with 10 bases remaining between them. In DNA form, the CDR3 reads TGTGCCAGCAGTTTCCCAGGGGTCGGGGCCAACGTCCTGACTTTC. Translating gives CASSFPGVGANVLTF.